This T cell receptor beta chain was identified during a study of blood T cell repertoires in COVID-19. On the study more broadly: T cells, B-cell-depleted T cells, or PBMCs supplied cDNA or gDNA.

Trimming took off 5 bases at V and 8 bases at J, with 15 bases between the two ends. There are 14 residues in the CDR3. In germline, CDR1 is LNHDA, CDR2 SQIVND (reference sequence). TCRdb keeps only in-frame clones here, not all; method: immunoSEQ multiplex PCR. The sample has more than 80,000 clones; under 85% are singletons. This clonotype was sampled from a woman aged 55-75 years with acute or convalescent COVID-19. The sequencing sample was made of peripheral blood. The rearrangement uses TRBV19 and TRBJ1-4; D uncertain. The CDR3 here is CASSPGYSAEKLFF. The CDR3 DNA reads as TGTGCCAGTAGTCCCGGGTATTCGGCGGAAAAACTGTTTTTT.